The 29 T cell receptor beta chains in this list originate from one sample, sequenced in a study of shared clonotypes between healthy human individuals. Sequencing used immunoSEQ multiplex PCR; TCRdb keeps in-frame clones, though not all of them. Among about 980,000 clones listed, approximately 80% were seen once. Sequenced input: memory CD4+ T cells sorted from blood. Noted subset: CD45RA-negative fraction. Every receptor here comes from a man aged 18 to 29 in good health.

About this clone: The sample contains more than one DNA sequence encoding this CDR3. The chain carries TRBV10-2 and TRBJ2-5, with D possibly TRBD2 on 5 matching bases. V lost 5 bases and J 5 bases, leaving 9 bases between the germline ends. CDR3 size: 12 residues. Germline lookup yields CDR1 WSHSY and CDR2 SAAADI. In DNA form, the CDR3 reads TGCGCCAGCAGTCAAGGCGGGGAGACCCAGTACTTC. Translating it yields CASSQGGETQYF.

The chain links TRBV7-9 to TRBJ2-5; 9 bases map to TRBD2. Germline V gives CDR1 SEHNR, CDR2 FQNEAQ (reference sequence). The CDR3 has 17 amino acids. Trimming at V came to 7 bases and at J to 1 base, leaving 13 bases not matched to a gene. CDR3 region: CASTRGEDSGGQETQYF. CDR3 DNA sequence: TGTGCCAGCACCCGAGGGGAAGATAGCGGGGGCCAAGAGACCCAGTACTTC.

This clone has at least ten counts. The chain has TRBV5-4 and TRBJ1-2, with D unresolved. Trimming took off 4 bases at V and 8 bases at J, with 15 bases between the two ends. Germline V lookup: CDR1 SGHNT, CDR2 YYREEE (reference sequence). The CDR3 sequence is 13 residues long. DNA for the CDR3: TGTGCCAGCAGCCTCCGGACCAGGAGGGGCTACACCTTC. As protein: CASSLRTRRGYTF.

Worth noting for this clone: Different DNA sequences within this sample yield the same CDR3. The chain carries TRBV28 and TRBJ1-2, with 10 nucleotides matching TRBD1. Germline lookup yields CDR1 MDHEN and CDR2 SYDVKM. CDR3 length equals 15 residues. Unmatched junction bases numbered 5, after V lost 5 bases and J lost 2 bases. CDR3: CASSAPGQGNYGYTF. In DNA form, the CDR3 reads TGTGCCAGCAGTGCGCCGGGACAGGGGAACTATGGCTACACCTTC.

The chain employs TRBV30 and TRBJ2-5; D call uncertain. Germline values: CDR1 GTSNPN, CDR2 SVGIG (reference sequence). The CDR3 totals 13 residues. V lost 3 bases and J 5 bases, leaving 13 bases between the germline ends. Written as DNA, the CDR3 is TGTGCCTGGAGGCTCTCTGTTGTGGAGACCCAGTACTTC. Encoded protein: CAWRLSVVETQYF.

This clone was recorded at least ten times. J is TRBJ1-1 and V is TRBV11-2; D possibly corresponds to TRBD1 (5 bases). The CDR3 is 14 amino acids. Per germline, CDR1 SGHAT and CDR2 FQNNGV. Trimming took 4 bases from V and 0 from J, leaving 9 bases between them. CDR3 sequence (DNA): TGTGCCAGCAGCTCTCCGACAGTGAACACTGAAGCTTTCTTT. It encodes CASSSPTVNTEAFF.

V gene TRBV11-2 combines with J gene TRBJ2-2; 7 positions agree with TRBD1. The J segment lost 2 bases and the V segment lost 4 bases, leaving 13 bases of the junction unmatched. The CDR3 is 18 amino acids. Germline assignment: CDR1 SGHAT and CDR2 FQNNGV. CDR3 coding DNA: TGTGCCAGCAGCTCACAAGTAATTAGGACAGGCAACACCGGGGAGCTGTTTTTT. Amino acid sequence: CASSSQVIRTGNTGELFF.

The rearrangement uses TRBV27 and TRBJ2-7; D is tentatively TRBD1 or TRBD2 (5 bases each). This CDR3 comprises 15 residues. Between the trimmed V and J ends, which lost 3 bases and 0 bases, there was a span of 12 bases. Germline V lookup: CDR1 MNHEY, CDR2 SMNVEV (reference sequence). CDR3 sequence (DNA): TGTGCCAGCAGTTTCGGGGCGGGCCCCTCCTACGAGCAGTACTTC. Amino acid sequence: CASSFGAGPSYEQYF.

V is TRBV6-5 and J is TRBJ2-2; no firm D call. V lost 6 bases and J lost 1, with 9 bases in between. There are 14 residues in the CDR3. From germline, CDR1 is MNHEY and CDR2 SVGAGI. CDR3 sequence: CASRPVGNTGELFF. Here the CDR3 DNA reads TGTGCCAGCAGACCCGTCGGGAACACCGGGGAGCTGTTTTTT.

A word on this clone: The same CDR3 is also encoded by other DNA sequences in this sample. This chain's CDR3 is CASSRGGVQETQYF. CDR3 sequence (DNA): TGTGCCAGCAGTAGAGGAGGGGTCCAAGAGACCCAGTACTTC. This chain links TRBV6-5 with TRBJ2-5, with D possibly TRBD2 on 6 matching bases. Trimming pared 5 bases from V and 1 base from J, leaving 11 bases between. The V gene's germline CDR1 is MNHEY and CDR2 SVGAGI. There are 14 residues in the CDR3.

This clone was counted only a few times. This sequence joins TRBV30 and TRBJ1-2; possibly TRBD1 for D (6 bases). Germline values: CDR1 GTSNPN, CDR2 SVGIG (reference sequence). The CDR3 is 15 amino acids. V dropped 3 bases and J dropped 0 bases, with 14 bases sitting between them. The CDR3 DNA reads TGTGCCTGGAGGTTACAGGGTTCAGCTAACTATGGCTACACCTTC. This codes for CAWRLQGSANYGYTF.

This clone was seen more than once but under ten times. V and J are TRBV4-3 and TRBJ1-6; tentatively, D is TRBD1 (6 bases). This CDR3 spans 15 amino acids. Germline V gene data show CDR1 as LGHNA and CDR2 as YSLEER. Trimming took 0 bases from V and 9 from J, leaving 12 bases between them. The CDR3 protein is CASSQDRGAASPLHF. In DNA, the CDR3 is TGCGCCAGCAGCCAAGATCGGGGGGCGGCTTCACCCCTCCACTTT.

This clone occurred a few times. The CDR3, as DNA: TGTGCCAGCAGCTTGCCCGGGAGCATGAACACTGAAGCTTTCTTT. This translates into CASSLPGSMNTEAFF. The chain carries TRBV5-6 and TRBJ1-1; D remains unclear. V lost 1 base and J 0 bases, leaving 10 bases between the germline ends. Germline V CDR1 and CDR2: SGHDT, YYEEEE. This CDR3 is built from 15 residues.

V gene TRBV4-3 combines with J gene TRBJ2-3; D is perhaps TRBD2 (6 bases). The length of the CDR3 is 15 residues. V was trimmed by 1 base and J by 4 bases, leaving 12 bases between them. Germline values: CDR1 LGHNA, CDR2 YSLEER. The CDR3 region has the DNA TGCGCCAGCAGCCAAGTGACGGGAGAGGCAGATACGCAGTATTTT. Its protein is CASSQVTGEADTQYF.

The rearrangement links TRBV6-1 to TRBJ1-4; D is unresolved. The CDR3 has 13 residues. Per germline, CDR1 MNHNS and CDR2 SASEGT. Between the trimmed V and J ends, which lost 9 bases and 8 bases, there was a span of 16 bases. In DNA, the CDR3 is TGTGCCAGTGGTCGGGGTTCAGGAGAAAAACTGTTTTTT. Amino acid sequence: CASGRGSGEKLFF.

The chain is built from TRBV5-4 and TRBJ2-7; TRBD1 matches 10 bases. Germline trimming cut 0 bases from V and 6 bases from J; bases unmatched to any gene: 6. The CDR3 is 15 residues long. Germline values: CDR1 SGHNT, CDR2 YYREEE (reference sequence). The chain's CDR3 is CASSLGSDRGFEQYF. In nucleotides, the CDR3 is TGTGCCAGCAGCTTGGGATCGGACAGGGGGTTCGAGCAGTACTTC.

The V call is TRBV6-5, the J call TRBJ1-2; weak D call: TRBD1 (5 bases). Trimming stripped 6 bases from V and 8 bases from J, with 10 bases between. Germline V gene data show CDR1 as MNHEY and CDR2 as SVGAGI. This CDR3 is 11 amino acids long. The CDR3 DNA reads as TGTGCCAGCAGCCCAGGGAAAGGCTACACCTTC. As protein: CASSPGKGYTF.

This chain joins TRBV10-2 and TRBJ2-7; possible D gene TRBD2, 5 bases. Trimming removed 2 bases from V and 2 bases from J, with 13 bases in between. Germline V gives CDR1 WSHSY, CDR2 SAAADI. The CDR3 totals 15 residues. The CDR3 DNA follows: TGCGCCAGCAGTGAGGCGGGCAAGGTTCCCTACGAGCAGTACTTC. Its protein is CASSEAGKVPYEQYF.

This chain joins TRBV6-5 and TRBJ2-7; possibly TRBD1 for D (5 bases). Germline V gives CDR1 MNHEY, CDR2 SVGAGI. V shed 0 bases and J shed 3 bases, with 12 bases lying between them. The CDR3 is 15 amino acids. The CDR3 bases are TGTGCCAGCAGTTACTCGGGAATACAGGTCTACGAGCAGTACTTC. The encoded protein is CASSYSGIQVYEQYF.

CDR3 amino acids: CASSSLLGTSGSAGELFF. As DNA, the CDR3 is TGTGCCAGCAGCTCGCTACTAGGGACTAGCGGGAGTGCCGGGGAGCTGTTTTTT. The gene calls are TRBV5-4 and TRBJ2-2, with 14 bases fitting TRBD2. The CDR3 is made up of 18 amino acids. V lost 3 bases to trimming and J lost 6 bases; unmatched junction nucleotides: 10. The V gene's germline CDR1 is SGHNT and CDR2 YYREEE (reference sequence).

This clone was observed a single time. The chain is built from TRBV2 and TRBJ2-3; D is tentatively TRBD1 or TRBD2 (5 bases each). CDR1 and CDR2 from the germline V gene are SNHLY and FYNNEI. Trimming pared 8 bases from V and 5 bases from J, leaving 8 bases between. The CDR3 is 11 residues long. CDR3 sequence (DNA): TGTGCCAGCTCTGGGGGAGATACGCAGTATTTT. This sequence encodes CASSGGDTQYF.

The CDR3, as DNA: TGTGCCAGCTTGCCGGCGCCTCTAGCGGCGAACACCGGGGAGCTGTTTTTT. This codes for CASLPAPLAANTGELFF. V gene TRBV27 combines with J gene TRBJ2-2, with 7 bases lining up with TRBD2. The CDR3 spans 17 residues. V shed 8 bases, J shed 0 bases, and the junction held 12 bases outside the gene matches. The germline gives CDR1 MNHEY, CDR2 SMNVEV (reference sequence).

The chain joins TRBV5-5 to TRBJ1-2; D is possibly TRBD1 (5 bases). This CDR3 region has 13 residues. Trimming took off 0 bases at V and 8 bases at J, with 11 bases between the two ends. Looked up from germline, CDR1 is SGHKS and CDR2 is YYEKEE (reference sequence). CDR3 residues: CASSLVPRDGYTF. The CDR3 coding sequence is TGTGCCAGCAGCTTGGTTCCGAGGGACGGCTACACCTTC.

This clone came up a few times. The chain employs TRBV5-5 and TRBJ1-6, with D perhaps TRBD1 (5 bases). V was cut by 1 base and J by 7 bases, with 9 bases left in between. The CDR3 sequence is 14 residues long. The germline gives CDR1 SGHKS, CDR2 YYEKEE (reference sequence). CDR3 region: CASSLWDGNSPLHF. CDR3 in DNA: TGTGCCAGCAGCTTGTGGGACGGCAATTCACCCCTCCACTTT.

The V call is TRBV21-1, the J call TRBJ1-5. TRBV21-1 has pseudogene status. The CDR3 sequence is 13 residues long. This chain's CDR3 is CASSKALRQPQHF. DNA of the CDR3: TGTGCCAGCAGCAAAGCGCTGCGCCAGCCCCAGCATTTT.

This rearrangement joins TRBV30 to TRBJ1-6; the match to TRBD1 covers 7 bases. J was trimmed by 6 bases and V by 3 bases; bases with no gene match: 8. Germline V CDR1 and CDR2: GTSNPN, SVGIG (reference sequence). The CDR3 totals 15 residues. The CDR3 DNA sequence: TGTGCCTGGAGGAAGAGGGGGCAGGTTAATTCACCCCTCCACTTT. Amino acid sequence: CAWRKRGQVNSPLHF.

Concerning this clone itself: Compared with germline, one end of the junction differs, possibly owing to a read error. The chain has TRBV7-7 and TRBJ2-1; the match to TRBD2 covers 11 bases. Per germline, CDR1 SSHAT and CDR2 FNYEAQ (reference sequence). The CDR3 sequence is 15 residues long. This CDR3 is CASSLGLAGSNEQFF. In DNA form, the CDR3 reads TGTGCTAGCAGCCTCGGACTAGCGGGCAGCAATGAGCAGTTCTTC.

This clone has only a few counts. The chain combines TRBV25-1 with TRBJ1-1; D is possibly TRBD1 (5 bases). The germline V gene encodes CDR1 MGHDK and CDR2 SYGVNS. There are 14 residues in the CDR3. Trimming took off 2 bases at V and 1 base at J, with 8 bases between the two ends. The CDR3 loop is CASSERGTNTEAFF. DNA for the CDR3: TGTGCCAGCAGTGAACGGGGGACGAACACTGAAGCTTTCTTT.

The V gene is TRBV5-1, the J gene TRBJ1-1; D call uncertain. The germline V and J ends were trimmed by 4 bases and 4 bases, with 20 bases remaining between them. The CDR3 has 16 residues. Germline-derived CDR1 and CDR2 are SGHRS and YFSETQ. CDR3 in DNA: TGCGCCAGCAGCCAACGAGGCTCACGGAGTGTCACTGAAGCTTTCTTT. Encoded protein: CASSQRGSRSVTEAFF.